The clone carrying this T cell receptor (beta chain) showed up just a few times. This entry belongs to a study of regulatory T cells in long-lasting Graves disease. CDR3 regions were amplified by Arm-PCR using iRepertoire HTBI primers to build TCR beta libraries. TCRdb redid the calling of the multiplex PCR reads with MiXCR, one entry per CDR3 protein. The profile covers approximately 440,000 distinct CDR3 sequences, with around 15% appearing a single time and 10% to 15% taken by the ten largest. Deletions cut 4 bases from V and 6 bases from J, with 10 bases between. This CDR3 has 14 amino acids. The time point was: newly diagnosed GD, antithyroid drugs for less than 3 months. After RNA was extracted from PBMCs, the TCR library was made from it. The sample also formed part of further work on T cells in Graves' hyperthyroidism and ophthalmopathy. As reported in that work: Subjects aged 18 to 65 presented with newly diagnosed hyperthyroidism of less than 2 months' duration.

The input for sequencing was peripheral blood mononuclear cells (PBMCs), taken at new diagnosis, from a patient treated with antithyroid drugs. The TCR originated in a man in his forties or fifties with Graves disease. The chain couples TRBV12-3 or TRBV12-4 to TRBJ1-6; tentatively, D is TRBD1 (5 bases). CDR3 protein: CASSYRDGNSPLHF. The CDR3 DNA sequence: TGTGCCAGCAGTTACCGGGACGGTAATTCACCCCTCCACTTT.